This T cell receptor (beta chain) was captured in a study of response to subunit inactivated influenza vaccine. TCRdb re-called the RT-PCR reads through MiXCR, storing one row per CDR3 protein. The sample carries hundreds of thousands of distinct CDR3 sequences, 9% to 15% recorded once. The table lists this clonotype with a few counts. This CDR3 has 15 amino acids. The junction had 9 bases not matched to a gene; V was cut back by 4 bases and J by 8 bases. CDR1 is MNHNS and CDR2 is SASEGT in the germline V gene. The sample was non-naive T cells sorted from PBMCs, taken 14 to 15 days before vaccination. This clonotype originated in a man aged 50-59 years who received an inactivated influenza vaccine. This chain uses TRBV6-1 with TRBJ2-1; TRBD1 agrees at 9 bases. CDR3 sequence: CASSASGQGWYEQFF. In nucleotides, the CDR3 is TGTGCCAGCAGTGCCTCGGGACAGGGTTGGTATGAGCAGTTCTTC.